The clone carrying this TCR beta chain was seen a few times. V shed 2 bases and J shed 8 bases, with 6 bases lying between them. The CDR3 is 11 amino acids. In germline, CDR1 is MDHEN, CDR2 SYDVKM. The data stem from a study of CD8 T cells in ankylosing spondylitis. Preparation of TCR beta libraries was done by quantitative 5'-RACE with molecular barcodes. MiXCR, run by TCRdb on the 5' RACE reads, gives a single entry per CDR3 protein. This sample carries under 400,000 distinct CDR3 sequences, approximately 10% of them seen once, and the ten largest clones take 9.1%. The sample consisted of blood, either unsorted or a sorted T cell fraction (not recorded which). The chain links TRBV28 to TRBJ1-2, with D perhaps TRBD1 (5 bases). The clonotype comes from a female donor with ankylosing spondylitis or in good health (not recorded which). The DNA for the CDR3 is TGTGCCAGCAGTTTAGGGGCGGGCTACACCTTC. This sequence encodes CASSLGAGYTF.